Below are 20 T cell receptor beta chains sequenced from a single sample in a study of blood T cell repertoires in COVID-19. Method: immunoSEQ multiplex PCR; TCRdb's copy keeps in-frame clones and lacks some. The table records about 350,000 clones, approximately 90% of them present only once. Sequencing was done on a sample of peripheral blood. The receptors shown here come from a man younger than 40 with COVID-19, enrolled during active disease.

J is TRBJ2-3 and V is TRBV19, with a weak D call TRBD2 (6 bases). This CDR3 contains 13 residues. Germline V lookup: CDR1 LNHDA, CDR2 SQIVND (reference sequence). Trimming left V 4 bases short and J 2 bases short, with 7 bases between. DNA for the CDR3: TGTGCCAGTAGTAGCGGGGTCACAGATACGCAGTATTTT. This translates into CASSSGVTDTQYF.

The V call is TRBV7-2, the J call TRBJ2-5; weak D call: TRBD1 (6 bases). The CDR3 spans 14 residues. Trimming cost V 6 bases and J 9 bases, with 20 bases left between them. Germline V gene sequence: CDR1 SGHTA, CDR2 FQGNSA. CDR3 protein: CASSSRTVESSQYF. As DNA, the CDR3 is TGTGCCAGCAGTTCCAGGACAGTTGAGTCCTCCCAGTACTTC. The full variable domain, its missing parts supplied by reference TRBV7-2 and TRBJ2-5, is GAGVSQSPSNKVTEKGKDVELRCDPISGHTALYWYRQSLGQGLEFLIYFQGNSAPDKSGLPSDRFSAERTGGSVSTLTIQRTQQEDSAVYLCASSSRTVESSQYFGPGTRLLVL.

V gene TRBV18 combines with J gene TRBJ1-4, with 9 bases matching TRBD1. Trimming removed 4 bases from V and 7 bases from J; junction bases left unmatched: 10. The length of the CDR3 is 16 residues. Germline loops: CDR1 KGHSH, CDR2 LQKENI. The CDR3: CASSLLVQGAFEKLFF. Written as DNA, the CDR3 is TGTGCCAGCTCACTCCTCGTACAGGGGGCGTTTGAAAAACTGTTTTTT.

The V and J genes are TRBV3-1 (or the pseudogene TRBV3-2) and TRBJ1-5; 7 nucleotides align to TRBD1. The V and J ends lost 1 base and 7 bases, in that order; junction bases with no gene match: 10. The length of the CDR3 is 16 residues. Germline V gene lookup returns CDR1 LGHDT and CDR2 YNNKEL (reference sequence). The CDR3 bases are TGTGCCAGCAGCCAAGCAGGACAGGTTTCGGCCCAGCCCCAGCATTTT. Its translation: CASSQAGQVSAQPQHF.

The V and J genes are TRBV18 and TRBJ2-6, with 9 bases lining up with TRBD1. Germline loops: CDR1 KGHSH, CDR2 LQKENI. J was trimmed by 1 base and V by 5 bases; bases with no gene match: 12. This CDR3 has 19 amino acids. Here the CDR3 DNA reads TGTGCCAGCTCATCAGGTCCGGGACAGGGTTCATCTGGGGCCAACGTCCTGACTTTC. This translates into CASSSGPGQGSSGANVLTF.

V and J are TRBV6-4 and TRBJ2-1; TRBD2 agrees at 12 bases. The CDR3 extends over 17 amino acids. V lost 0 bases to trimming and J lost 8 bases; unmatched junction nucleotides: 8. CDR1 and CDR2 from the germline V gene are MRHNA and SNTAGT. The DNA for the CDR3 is TGTGCCAGCAGTGACTCAAGGCTAGCGGGGGGGCCCGATGAGCAGTTCTTC. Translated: CASSDSRLAGGPDEQFF.

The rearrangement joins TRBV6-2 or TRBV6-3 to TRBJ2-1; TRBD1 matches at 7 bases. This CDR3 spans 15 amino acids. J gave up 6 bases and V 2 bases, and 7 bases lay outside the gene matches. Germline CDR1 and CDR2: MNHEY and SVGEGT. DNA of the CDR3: TGTGCCAGCAGTTACCCAGATTCAGGGGGCAATGAGCAGTTCTTC. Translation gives CASSYPDSGGNEQFF.

This chain's CDR3 is CASSIGGGRPNTEAFF. In DNA form, the CDR3 reads TGTGCCAGTAGTATAGGGGGGGGCAGGCCGAACACTGAAGCTTTCTTT. V is TRBV19 and J is TRBJ1-1, with D perhaps matching TRBD1 (6 bases). The germline V and J ends were trimmed by 1 base and 1 base, with 13 bases remaining between them. The CDR3 contains 16 residues. Germline CDR1 is LNHDA and CDR2 is SQIVND (reference sequence).

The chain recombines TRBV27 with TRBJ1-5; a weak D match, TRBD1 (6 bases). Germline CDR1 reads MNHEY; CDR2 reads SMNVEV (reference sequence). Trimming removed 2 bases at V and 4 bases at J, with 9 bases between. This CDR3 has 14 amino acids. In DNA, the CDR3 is TGTGCCAGCAGTTTACGGACAGAGAATCAGCCCCAGCATTTT. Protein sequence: CASSLRTENQPQHF.

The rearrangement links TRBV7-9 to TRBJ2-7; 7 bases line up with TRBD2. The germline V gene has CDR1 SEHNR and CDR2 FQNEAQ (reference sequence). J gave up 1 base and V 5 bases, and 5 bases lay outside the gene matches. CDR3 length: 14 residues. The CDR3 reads CASSPGGTSYEQYF. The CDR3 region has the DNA TGTGCCAGCAGCCCGGGGGGAACTTCCTACGAGCAGTACTTC. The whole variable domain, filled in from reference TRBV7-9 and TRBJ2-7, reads DTGVSQNPRHKITKRGQNVTFRCDPISEHNRLYWYRQTLGQGPEFLTYFQNEAQLEKSRLLSDRFSAERPKGSFSTLEIQRTEQGDSAMYLCASSPGGTSYEQYFGPGTRLTVT.

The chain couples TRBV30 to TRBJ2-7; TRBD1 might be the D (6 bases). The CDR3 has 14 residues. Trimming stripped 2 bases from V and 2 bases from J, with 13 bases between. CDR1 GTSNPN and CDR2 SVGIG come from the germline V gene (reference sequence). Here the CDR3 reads CAWSSGATPYEQYF. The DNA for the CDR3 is TGTGCCTGGAGTTCAGGGGCTACTCCCTACGAGCAGTACTTC.

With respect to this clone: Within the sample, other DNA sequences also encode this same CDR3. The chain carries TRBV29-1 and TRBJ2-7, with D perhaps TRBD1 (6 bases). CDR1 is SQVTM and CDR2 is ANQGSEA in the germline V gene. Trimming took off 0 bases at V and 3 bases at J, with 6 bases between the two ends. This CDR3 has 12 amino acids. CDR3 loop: CSVEDRGYEQYF. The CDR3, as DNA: TGCAGCGTTGAAGACAGGGGCTACGAGCAGTACTTC.

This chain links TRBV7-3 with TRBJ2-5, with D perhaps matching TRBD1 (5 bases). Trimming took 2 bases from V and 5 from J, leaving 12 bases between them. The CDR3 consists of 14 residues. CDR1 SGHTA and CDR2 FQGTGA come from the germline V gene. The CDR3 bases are TGTGCCAGCAGCTTACAGGGTGGATGGGAGACCCAGTACTTC. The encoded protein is CASSLQGGWETQYF.

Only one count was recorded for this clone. This chain's CDR3 is CASSQSGQLNQPQHF. The DNA for the CDR3 is TGTGCCAGCAGCCAATCGGGACAGCTCAATCAGCCCCAGCATTTT. The genes are TRBV4-2 and TRBJ1-5, with 7 bases lining up with TRBD1. J was trimmed by 3 bases and V by 2 bases; bases with no gene match: 4. This CDR3 comprises 15 residues. Germline V CDR1 and CDR2: LGHNA, YNFKEQ.

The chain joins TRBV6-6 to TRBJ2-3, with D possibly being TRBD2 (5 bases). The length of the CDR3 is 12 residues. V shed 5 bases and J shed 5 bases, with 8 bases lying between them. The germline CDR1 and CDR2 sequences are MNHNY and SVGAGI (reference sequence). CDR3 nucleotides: TGTGCCAGCAGTACTCGGGGAGATACGCAGTATTTT. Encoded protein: CASSTRGDTQYF.

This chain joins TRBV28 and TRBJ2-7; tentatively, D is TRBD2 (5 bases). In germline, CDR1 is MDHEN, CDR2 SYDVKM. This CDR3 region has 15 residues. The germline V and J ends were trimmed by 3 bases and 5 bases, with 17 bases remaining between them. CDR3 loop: CASSFPIGVQDEQYF. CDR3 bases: TGTGCCAGCAGTTTTCCTATCGGGGTGCAAGACGAGCAGTACTTC.

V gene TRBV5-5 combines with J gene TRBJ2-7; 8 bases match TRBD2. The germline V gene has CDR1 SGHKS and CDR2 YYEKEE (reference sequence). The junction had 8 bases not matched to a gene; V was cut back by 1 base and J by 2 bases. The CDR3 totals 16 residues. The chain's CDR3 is CASSLSAGGNTYEQYF. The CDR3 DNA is TGTGCCAGCAGCTTGTCGGCGGGGGGTAATACCTACGAGCAGTACTTC.

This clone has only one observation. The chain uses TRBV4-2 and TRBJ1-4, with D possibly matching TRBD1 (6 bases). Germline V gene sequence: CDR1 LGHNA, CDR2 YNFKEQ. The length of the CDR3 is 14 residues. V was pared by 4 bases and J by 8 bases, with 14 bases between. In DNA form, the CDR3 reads TGTGCCAGCAGCCGGACAGTTACCCCAGAAAAACTGTTTTTT. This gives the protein CASSRTVTPEKLFF.

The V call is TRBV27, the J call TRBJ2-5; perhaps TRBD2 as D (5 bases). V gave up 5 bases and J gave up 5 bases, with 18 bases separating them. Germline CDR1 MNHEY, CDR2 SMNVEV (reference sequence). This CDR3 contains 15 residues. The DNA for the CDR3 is TGTGCCAGCAGTCCGAGGGCCCCCTCGGGGGAGACCCAGTACTTC. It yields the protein CASSPRAPSGETQYF.

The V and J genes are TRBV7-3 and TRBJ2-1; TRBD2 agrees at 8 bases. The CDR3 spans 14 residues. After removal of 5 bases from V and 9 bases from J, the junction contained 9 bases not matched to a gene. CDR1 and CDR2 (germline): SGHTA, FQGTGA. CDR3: CASSRGGPRAEQFF. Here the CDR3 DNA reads TGTGCCAGCAGCCGCGGGGGGCCGAGGGCTGAGCAGTTCTTC.